The 7 T cell receptor beta chains in this list originate from one sample, sequenced in a study of shared clonotypes between healthy human individuals. The table came from immunoSEQ multiplex PCR; TCRdb's copy has only in-frame clones and leaves some out. The sample lists about 2.4 million clones, around 90% occurring once. Material: naive CD4+ T cells sorted from blood. Subset indicated: CD45RA+ positively selected. The source of these receptors is a man aged 18 to 29 in good health.

As to this clone: Within the sample, other DNA sequences also encode this same CDR3. The chain carries TRBV5-1 and TRBJ2-1, with 12 bases identical to TRBD2. Germline trimming cut 4 bases from V and 6 bases from J; bases unmatched to any gene: 8. CDR1 and CDR2 from the germline V gene are SGHRS and YFSETQ. CDR3 length: 16 residues. The CDR3 nucleotides are TGCGCCAGCAGCCTTACTACTAGCGGGGGGTCCAATGAGCAGTTCTTC. Amino acids: CASSLTTSGGSNEQFF.

The J gene is TRBJ1-2, the V gene TRBV30; maybe TRBD1 (5 bases). The CDR3 extends over 13 amino acids. CDR1 GTSNPN and CDR2 SVGIG come from the germline V gene (reference sequence). Trimming took off 0 bases at V and 7 bases at J, with 12 bases between the two ends. The CDR3 is CAWSVQSGFGYTF. CDR3 nucleotide sequence: TGTGCCTGGAGTGTACAGTCAGGGTTTGGCTACACCTTC.

This clone was picked up a small number of times. The chain is built from TRBV30 and TRBJ1-5; D is ambiguous. The V end was cut by 2 bases, the J end by 6 bases, with 11 bases between. The CDR3 has 13 residues. Germline V gene data show CDR1 as GTSNPN and CDR2 as SVGIG (reference sequence). The DNA of the CDR3 is TGTGCCTGGAGTCCCCTGGGGTTTCAGCCCCAGCATTTT. It is translated as CAWSPLGFQPQHF.

V usage is TRBV6-1 and J usage is TRBJ1-4; unclear D gene. The CDR3 has 17 residues. V dropped 0 bases and J dropped 7 bases, with 18 bases sitting between them. The V gene's germline CDR1 is MNHNS and CDR2 SASEGT. In DNA, the CDR3 is TGTGCCAGCAGTGAAGCTTATGGCCGCAGGAGTCGTGAAAAACTGTTTTTT. This codes for CASSEAYGRRSREKLFF.

The genes are TRBV11-2 and TRBJ2-5; 9 bases align to TRBD2. This CDR3 is 16 amino acids long. Germline V gene lookup returns CDR1 SGHAT and CDR2 FQNNGV. V lost 3 bases, J lost 9 bases, and 14 bases stayed unmatched. The CDR3: CASSLRETTSGGAQYF. The CDR3 nucleotides read TGTGCCAGCAGCTTGAGGGAGACGACTAGCGGCGGAGCCCAGTACTTC.

As concerns this clone: Other nucleotide sequences from this sample produce the same CDR3. The gene calls are TRBV7-9 and TRBJ1-1, with TRBD1 as a possible D gene (5 bases). V gave up 5 bases and J gave up 1 base, with 11 bases separating them. Germline assignment: CDR1 SEHNR and CDR2 FQNEAQ (reference sequence). This CDR3 spans 14 amino acids. This chain's CDR3 is CASSPGTENTEAFF. CDR3 DNA: TGTGCCAGCAGCCCGGGGACGGAGAACACTGAAGCTTTCTTT. The whole variable domain, filled in from reference TRBV7-9 and TRBJ1-1, reads DTGVSQNPRHKITKRGQNVTFRCDPISEHNRLYWYRQTLGQGPEFLTYFQNEAQLEKSRLLSDRFSAERPKGSFSTLEIQRTEQGDSAMYLCASSPGTENTEAFFGQGTRLTVV.

The chain employs TRBV14 and TRBJ1-6; D gene ambiguous. Germline V CDR1 and CDR2: SGHDN, FVKESK. The V end was cut by 4 bases, the J end by 9 bases, with 13 bases between. The CDR3 length is 14 residues. DNA of the CDR3: TGTGCCAGCAGCCCCGCTCCGGGCACTTCACCCCTCCACTTT. Its protein is CASSPAPGTSPLHF. Based on the CDR3 plus reference TRBV14 and TRBJ1-6, the full variable domain is EAGVTQFPSHSVIEKGQTVTLRCDPISGHDNLYWYRRVMGKEIKFLLHFVKESKQDESGMPNNRFLAERTGGTYSTLKVQPAELEDSGVYFCASSPAPGTSPLHFGNGTRLTVT.